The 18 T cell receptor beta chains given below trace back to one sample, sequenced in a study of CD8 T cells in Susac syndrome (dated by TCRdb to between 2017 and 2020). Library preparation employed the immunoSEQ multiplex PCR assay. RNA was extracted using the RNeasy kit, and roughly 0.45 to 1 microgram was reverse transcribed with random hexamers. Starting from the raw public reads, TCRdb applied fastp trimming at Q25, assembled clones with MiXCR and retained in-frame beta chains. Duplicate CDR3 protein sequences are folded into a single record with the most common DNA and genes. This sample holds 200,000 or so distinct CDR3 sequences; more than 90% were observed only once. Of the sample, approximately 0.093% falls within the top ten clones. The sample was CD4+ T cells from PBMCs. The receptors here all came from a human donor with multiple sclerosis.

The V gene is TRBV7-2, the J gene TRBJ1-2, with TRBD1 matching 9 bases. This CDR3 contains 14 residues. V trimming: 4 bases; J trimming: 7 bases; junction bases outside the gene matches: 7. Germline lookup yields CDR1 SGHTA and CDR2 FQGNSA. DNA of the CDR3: TGTGCCAGCAGCTCCCGACAGGGGGATGGTGGCTACACCTTC. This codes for CASSSRQGDGGYTF.

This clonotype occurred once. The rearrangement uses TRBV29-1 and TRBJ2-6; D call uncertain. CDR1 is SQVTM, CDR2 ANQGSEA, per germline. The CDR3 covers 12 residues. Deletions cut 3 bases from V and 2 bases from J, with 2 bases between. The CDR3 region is CSVDPGANVLTF. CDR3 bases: TGCAGCGTTGACCCTGGGGCCAACGTCCTGACTTTC.

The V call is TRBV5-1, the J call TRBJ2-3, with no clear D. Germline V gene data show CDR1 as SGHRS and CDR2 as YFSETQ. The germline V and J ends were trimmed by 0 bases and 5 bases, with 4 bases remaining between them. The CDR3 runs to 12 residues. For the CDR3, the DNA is TGCGCCAGCAGCTTGGATAAAGATACGCAGTATTTT. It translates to CASSLDKDTQYF.

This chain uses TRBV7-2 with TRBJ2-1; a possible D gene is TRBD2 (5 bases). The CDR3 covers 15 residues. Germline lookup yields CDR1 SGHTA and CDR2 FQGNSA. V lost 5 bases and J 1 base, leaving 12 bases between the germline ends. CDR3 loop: CASSRDSASYNEQFF. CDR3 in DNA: TGTGCCAGCAGCCGAGATAGCGCTTCCTACAATGAGCAGTTCTTC. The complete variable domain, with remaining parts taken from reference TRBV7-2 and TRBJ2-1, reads GAGVSQSPSNKVTEKGKDVELRCDPISGHTALYWYRQSLGQGLEFLIYFQGNSAPDKSGLPSDRFSAERTGGSVSTLTIQRTQQEDSAVYLCASSRDSASYNEQFFGPGTRLTVL.

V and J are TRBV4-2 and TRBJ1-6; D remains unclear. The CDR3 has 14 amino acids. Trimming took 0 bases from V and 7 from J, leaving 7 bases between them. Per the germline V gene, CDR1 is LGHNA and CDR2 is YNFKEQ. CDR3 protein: CASSQDINNSPLHF. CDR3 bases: TGTGCCAGCAGCCAAGATATAAACAATTCACCCCTCCACTTT.

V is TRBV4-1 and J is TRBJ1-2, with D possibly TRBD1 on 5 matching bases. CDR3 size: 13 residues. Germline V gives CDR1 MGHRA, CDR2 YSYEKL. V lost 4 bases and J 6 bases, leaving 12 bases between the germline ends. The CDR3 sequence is CASSRMGGDGYTF. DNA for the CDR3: TGCGCCAGCAGCCGAATGGGGGGAGATGGCTACACCTTC.

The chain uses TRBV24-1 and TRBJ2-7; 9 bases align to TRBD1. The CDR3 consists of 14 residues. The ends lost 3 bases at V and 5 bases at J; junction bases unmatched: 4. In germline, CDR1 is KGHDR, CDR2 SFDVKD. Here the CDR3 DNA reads TGTGCCACCAGTGATATGCGGACAGGGGACGAGCAGTACTTC. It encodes CATSDMRTGDEQYF.

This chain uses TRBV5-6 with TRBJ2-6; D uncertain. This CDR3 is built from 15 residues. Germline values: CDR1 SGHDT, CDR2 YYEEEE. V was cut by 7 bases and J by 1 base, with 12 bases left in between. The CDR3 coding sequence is TGTGCCAGCTCCTCGGTCAATTCTGGGGCCAACGTCCTGACTTTC. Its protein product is CASSSVNSGANVLTF.

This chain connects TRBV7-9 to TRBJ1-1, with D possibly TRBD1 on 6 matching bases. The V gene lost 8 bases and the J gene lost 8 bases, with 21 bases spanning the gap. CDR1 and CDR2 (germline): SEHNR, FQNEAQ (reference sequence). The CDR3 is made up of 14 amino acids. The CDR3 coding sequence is TGTGCCAGCGCGATACAGGGAAGGGAAGCCGAAGCTTTCTTT. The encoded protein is CASAIQGREAEAFF.

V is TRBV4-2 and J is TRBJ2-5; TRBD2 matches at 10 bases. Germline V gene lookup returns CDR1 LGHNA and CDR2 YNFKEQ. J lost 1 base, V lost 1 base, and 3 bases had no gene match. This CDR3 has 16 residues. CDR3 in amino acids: CASSQARLAGQETQYF. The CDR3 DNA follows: TGTGCCAGCAGCCAAGCCCGACTAGCGGGCCAAGAGACCCAGTACTTC.

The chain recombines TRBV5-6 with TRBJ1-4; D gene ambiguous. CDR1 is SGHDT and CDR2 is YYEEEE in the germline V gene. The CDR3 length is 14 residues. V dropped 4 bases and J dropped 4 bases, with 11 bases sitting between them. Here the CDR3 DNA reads TGTGCCAGCAGCCGTCCGGGATATAATGAAAAACTGTTTTTT. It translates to CASSRPGYNEKLFF. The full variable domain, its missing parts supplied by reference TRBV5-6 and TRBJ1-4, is DAGVTQSPTHLIKTRGQQVTLRCSPKSGHDTVSWYQQALGQGPQFIFQYYEEEERQRGNFPDRFSGHQFPNYSSELNVNALLLGDSALYLCASSRPGYNEKLFFGSGTQLSVL.

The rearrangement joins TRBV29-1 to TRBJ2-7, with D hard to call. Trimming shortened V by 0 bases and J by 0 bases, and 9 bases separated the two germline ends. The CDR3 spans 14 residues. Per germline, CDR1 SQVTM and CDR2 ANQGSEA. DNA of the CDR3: TGCAGCGTTGAAGAAGGCCCAAGCTCCTACGAGCAGTACTTC. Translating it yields CSVEEGPSSYEQYF.

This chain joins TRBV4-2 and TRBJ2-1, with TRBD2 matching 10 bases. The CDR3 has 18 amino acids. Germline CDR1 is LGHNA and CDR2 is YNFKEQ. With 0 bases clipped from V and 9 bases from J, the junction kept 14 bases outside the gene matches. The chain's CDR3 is CASSQDDFGTSALGEQFF. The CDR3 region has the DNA TGTGCCAGCAGCCAAGATGACTTTGGGACTAGCGCCTTGGGTGAGCAGTTCTTC.

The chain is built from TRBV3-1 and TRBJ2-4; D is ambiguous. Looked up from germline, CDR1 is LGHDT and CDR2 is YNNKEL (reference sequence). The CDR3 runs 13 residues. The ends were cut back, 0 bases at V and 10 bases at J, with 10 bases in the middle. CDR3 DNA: TGTGCCAGCAGCCAAGATGTGCGAGGAATTCAGTACTTC. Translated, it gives CASSQDVRGIQYF.

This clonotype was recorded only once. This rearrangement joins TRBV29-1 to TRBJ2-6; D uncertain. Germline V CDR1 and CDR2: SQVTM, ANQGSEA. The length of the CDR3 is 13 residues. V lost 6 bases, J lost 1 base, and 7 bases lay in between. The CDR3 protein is CSVALSGANVLTF. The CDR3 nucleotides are TGCAGCGTCGCTCTTTCTGGGGCCAACGTCCTGACTTTC.

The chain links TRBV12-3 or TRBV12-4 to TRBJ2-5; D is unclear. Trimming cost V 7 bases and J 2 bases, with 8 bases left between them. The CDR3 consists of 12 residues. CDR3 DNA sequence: TGTGCCAGCACTAAGCGTCAAGAGACCCAGTACTTC. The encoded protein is CASTKRQETQYF.

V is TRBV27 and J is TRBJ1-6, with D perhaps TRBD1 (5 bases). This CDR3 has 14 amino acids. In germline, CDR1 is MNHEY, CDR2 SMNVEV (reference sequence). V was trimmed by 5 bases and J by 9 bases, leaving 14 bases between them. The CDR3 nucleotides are TGTGCCAGCAGTATACAGGTCGGGAGTTCACCCCTCCACTTT. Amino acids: CASSIQVGSSPLHF.

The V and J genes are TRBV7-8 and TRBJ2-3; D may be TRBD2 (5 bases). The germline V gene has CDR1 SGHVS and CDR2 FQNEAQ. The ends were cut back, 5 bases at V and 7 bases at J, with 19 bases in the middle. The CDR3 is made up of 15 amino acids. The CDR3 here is CASSPALGRVHTQYF. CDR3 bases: TGTGCCAGCAGCCCCGCACTAGGAAGGGTACATACGCAGTATTTT.